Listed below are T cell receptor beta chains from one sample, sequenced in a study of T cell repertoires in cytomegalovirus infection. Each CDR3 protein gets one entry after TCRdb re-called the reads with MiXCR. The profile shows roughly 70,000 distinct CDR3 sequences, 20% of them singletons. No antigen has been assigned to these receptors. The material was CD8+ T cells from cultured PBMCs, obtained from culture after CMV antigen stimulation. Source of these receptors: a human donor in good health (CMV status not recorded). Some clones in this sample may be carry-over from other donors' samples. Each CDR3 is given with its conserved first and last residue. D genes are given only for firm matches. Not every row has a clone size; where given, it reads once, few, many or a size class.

cdr3_nt: TGTGCCAGCAGCTTAACCGACAGGATATCCTACAATGAGCAGTTCTTC
cdr3_aa: CASSLTDRISYNEQFF
v_call: TRBV7-6
j_call: TRBJ2-1
clone_size: -
d_call: -

cdr3_nt: TGTGCCAGCAGCTTGTCAGGTCGCATTGGCTACAATGAGCAGTTCTTC
cdr3_aa: CASSLSGRIGYNEQFF
v_call: TRBV7-9
j_call: TRBJ2-1
clone_size: -
d_call: -

cdr3_nt: TGTGCCAGCAGATCGGACGCGTATGGTTCACCCCTCCACTTT
cdr3_aa: CASRSDAYGSPLHF
v_call: TRBV6-6
j_call: TRBJ1-6
clone_size: few
d_call: -

cdr3_nt: TGTGCCAGCAGCCCGTCCGGGACAGGGGCGAATTCACCCCTCCACTTT
cdr3_aa: CASSPSGTGANSPLHF
v_call: TRBV6-2/TRBV6-3
j_call: TRBJ1-6
clone_size: many
d_call: TRBD1

cdr3_nt: TGTGCCAGCAGCATCCAACAGGGGGTGAACACTGAAGCTTTCTTT
cdr3_aa: CASSIQQGVNTEAFF
v_call: TRBV7-9
j_call: TRBJ1-1
clone_size: -
d_call: TRBD1

cdr3_nt: TGTGCCAGCAGCTTAGGGGCCCGGGACAGGCTCAATTCACCCCTCCACTTT
cdr3_aa: CASSLGARDRLNSPLHF
v_call: TRBV11-2
j_call: TRBJ1-6
clone_size: -
d_call: TRBD1

cdr3_nt: TGTGCCAGCAGTCGACCGCGGACAGCCTACAATGAGCAGTTCTTC
cdr3_aa: CASSRPRTAYNEQFF
v_call: TRBV28
j_call: TRBJ2-1
clone_size: -
d_call: -

cdr3_nt: TGTGCCAGCAGTACGGACAGGGATATTTCTATCTCTGGGGCCAACGTCCTGACTTTC
cdr3_aa: CASSTDRDISISGANVLTF
v_call: TRBV28
j_call: TRBJ2-6
clone_size: -
d_call: TRBD1

cdr3_nt: TGTGCCAGCAGCTTAGCGCAGGGCGGGAATGAGCAGTTCTTC
cdr3_aa: CASSLAQGGNEQFF
v_call: TRBV7-2
j_call: TRBJ2-1
clone_size: -
d_call: -

cdr3_nt: TGTGCCAGCAGCTTAGCTTTCAGGGATACTAATGAAAAACTGTTTTTT
cdr3_aa: CASSLAFRDTNEKLFF
v_call: TRBV7-8
j_call: TRBJ1-4
clone_size: few
d_call: -

cdr3_nt: TGTGCCAGCAGTTTACGGACAGGGTCTCCACCCTACGAGCAGTACTTC
cdr3_aa: CASSLRTGSPPYEQYF
v_call: TRBV28
j_call: TRBJ2-7
clone_size: -
d_call: TRBD1

cdr3_nt: TGTGCCAGCAGCTTAATAGCGGGCGAATATCAGTTCCGAGAGCAGTTCTTC
cdr3_aa: CASSLIAGEYQFREQFF
v_call: TRBV7-2
j_call: TRBJ2-1
clone_size: few
d_call: TRBD2

cdr3_nt: TGCAGCGTTGAAATCCCAGGGTCAGGGTCAACCTATGGCTACACCTTC
cdr3_aa: CSVEIPGSGSTYGYTF
v_call: TRBV29-1
j_call: TRBJ1-2
clone_size: -
d_call: -

cdr3_nt: TGTGCCAGCAGCGAGGGGGCTCCTACGCAGTATTTT
cdr3_aa: CASSEGAPTQYF
v_call: TRBV11-2
j_call: TRBJ2-3
clone_size: -
d_call: TRBD1

cdr3_nt: TGTGCCAGCAGTTACGAGTCTGCCGAGCAGTACTTC
cdr3_aa: CASSYESAEQYF
v_call: TRBV6-2/TRBV6-3
j_call: TRBJ2-7
clone_size: -
d_call: -

cdr3_nt: TGTGCCAGCAGTGGAAACAGGGATTCTAACTATGGCTACACCTTC
cdr3_aa: CASSGNRDSNYGYTF
v_call: TRBV2
j_call: TRBJ1-2
clone_size: -
d_call: -

cdr3_nt: TGTGCCTGGAGTGCAGGGGAGGGCAATCAGCCCCAGCATTTT
cdr3_aa: CAWSAGEGNQPQHF
v_call: TRBV30
j_call: TRBJ1-5
clone_size: few
d_call: -

cdr3_nt: TGTGCCAGCAGCCCGGGTGGGACAGACCCTAACTATGGCTACACCTTC
cdr3_aa: CASSPGGTDPNYGYTF
v_call: TRBV7-9
j_call: TRBJ1-2
clone_size: many
d_call: TRBD1

cdr3_nt: TGTGCCAGCAGCTTTTCTTCGATGTCTAATGAGCAGTTCTTC
cdr3_aa: CASSFSSMSNEQFF
v_call: TRBV11-3
j_call: TRBJ2-1
clone_size: once
d_call: -

cdr3_nt: TGCAGTGCTAGCGTTGCTATGGGGCAGGGGGGGGTTAGCTCCTACAATGAGCAGTTCTTC
cdr3_aa: CSASVAMGQGGVSSYNEQFF
v_call: TRBV20-1
j_call: TRBJ2-1
clone_size: few
d_call: -

cdr3_nt: TGTGCCAGCAGCTTAGTCGATTGGGATAGCTCCTACGAGCAGTACTTC
cdr3_aa: CASSLVDWDSSYEQYF
v_call: TRBV7-9
j_call: TRBJ2-7
clone_size: few
d_call: -

cdr3_nt: TGCGCCAGCAGCCAAGTTCCAGGGAATAGCAATCAGCCCCAGCATTTT
cdr3_aa: CASSQVPGNSNQPQHF
v_call: TRBV4-1
j_call: TRBJ1-5
clone_size: -
d_call: -

cdr3_nt: TGTGCCAGCAGCTTCGAAGGGGGCGTGAGCTATGGCTACACCTTC
cdr3_aa: CASSFEGGVSYGYTF
v_call: TRBV7-9
j_call: TRBJ1-2
clone_size: many
d_call: TRBD1

cdr3_nt: TGTGCCAGCAGCCACGCCGGGGCCCATGAGCAGTTCTTC
cdr3_aa: CASSHAGAHEQFF
v_call: TRBV7-8
j_call: TRBJ2-1
clone_size: medium-sized
d_call: -

cdr3_nt: TGTGCCAGCAGCATCCTCGGGGAGCTGTTTTTT
cdr3_aa: CASSILGELFF
v_call: TRBV7-4
j_call: TRBJ2-2
clone_size: few
d_call: -

cdr3_nt: TGTGCCAGTAAGGCAGGGACTTCCTACGAGCAGTACTTC
cdr3_aa: CASKAGTSYEQYF
v_call: TRBV19
j_call: TRBJ2-7
clone_size: -
d_call: -

cdr3_nt: TGTGCCAGCAGCTTGGACAATTTGGACACTGAAGCTTTCTTT
cdr3_aa: CASSLDNLDTEAFF
v_call: TRBV7-8
j_call: TRBJ1-1
clone_size: few
d_call: -

cdr3_nt: TGTGCCAGCAGCTCTCCGGGACAAGTGGGCTACGAGCAGTACTTC
cdr3_aa: CASSSPGQVGYEQYF
v_call: TRBV7-9
j_call: TRBJ2-7
clone_size: -
d_call: -